These 6 T cell receptor beta chains came from one sample sequenced in a study of tumor and adjacent non-tumor tissue in lung cancer (dated by TCRdb to the late 2010s). Library generation was performed with multiplex PCR. The instrument given in TCRdb is Illumina HiSeq 2500. Following protocols modified from ARM-PCR, the researchers constructed TCRbeta libraries through three rounds of nested PCR with primers (Table S4). The public sequencing data were trimmed at Q25 with fastp and processed into clonotypes with MiXCR by TCRdb, which kept only in-frame beta chains. Rows are unified per CDR3 protein, each entry keeping the most common DNA and genes. The sample includes some 80,000 distinct CDR3 sequences, with around 70% observed a single time. Of the sample, 8% to 10% is held by the ten largest clones. Bulk unsorted tissue served as the source for RNA extraction, and RNA quality was assessed using a NanoDrop ND-1000 and an Agilent 2100.

Sequenced: lung tumor tissue. Every receptor here comes from a woman in her forties with non-small cell lung cancer.

This clonotype has a handful of counts. V gene TRBV7-3 combines with J gene TRBJ2-1, with 7 bases lining up with TRBD2. The CDR3 sequence is 16 residues long. Germline V gene data show CDR1 as SGHTA and CDR2 as FQGTGA. The V gene end was trimmed by 4 bases and the J gene end by 2 bases; junction bases not matched to a gene: 8. As DNA, the CDR3 is TGTGCCAGCAGCTCCCAAGCGGGGACTACCTACAATGAGCAGTTCTTC. Translated, it gives CASSSQAGTTYNEQFF.

Regarding this clonotype: An end of the junction does not agree with germline; a read error may underlie this. The gene calls are TRBV6-6 and TRBJ1-1; D unresolved. Germline-derived CDR1 and CDR2 are MNHNY and SVGAGI (reference sequence). This CDR3 spans 16 amino acids. CDR3 nucleotides: TGTACCAGCAGTTACTCCCCCCACCGAACGGTCACTGAAGCTTTCTTT. This encodes CTSSYSPHRTVTEAFF.

The V gene is TRBV28, the J gene TRBJ2-3; a weak D match, TRBD1 (5 bases). The CDR3 spans 15 residues. Trimming left V 8 bases short and J 2 bases short, with 17 bases between. Germline V gene data show CDR1 as MDHEN and CDR2 as SYDVKM. This CDR3 reads CASGPSDRFTDTQYF. DNA for the CDR3: TGTGCCAGCGGTCCCAGTGACAGATTCACAGATACGCAGTATTTT. Supplemented by reference TRBV28 and TRBJ2-3, the full variable domain reads DVKVTQSSRYLVKRTGEKVFLECVQDMDHENMFWYRQDPGLGLRLIYFSYDVKMKEKGDIPEGYSVSREKKERFSLILESASTNQTSMYLCASGPSDRFTDTQYFGPGTRLTVL.

In its sample, this clonotype was seen many times. The V call is TRBV20-1, the J call TRBJ2-7, with D possibly being TRBD1 (5 bases). Trimming took 3 bases from V and 11 from J, leaving 17 bases between them. Germline V gene sequence: CDR1 DFQATT, CDR2 SNEGSKA (reference sequence). The CDR3 runs to 12 residues. CDR3 bases: TGCAGTGCTAGTGTGCAGGGTTCTACCGAGTACTTC. This codes for CSASVQGSTEYF.

This clonotype has ten or more counts. The chain employs TRBV20-1 and TRBJ2-7; possibly TRBD2 for D (6 bases). Germline V CDR1 and CDR2: DFQATT, SNEGSKA (reference sequence). The V end lost 3 bases, the J end lost 7 bases, and 13 bases lay between the germline ends. The CDR3 length is 12 residues. The CDR3 nucleotides read TGCAGTGCTAGCGGGGGTGTTCGGGAGCAGTACTTC. Protein sequence: CSASGGVREQYF.

On this clonotype itself: A much larger clonotype is one base distant, so this may be a read error. The V call is TRBV6-6, the J call TRBJ2-5; a weak D match, TRBD1 (7 bases). This CDR3 is 8 amino acids long. The V gene's germline CDR1 is MNHNY and CDR2 SVGAGI (reference sequence). CDR3 amino acids: CASNQGGF. The CDR3, as DNA: TGTGCCAGCAATCAGGGGGGCTTC.